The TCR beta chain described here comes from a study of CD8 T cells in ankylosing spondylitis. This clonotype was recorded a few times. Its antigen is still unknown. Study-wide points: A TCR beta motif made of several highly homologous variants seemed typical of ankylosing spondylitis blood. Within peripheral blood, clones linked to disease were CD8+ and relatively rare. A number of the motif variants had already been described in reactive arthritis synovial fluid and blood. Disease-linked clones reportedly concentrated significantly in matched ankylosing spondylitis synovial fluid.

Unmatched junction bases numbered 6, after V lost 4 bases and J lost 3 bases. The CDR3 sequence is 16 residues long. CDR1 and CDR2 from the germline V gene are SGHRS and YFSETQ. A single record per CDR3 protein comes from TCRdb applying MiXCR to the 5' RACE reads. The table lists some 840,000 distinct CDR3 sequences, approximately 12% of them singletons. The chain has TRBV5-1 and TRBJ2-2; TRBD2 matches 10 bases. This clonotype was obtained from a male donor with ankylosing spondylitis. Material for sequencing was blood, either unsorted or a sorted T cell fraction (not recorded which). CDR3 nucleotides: TGCGCCAGCAGCACCCCGGGACTAGCGTACACCGGGGAGCTGTTTTTT. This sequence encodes CASSTPGLAYTGELFF.